This T cell receptor (beta chain) was captured by sequencing in a study of blood T cell repertoires in COVID-19. Across the study: The study drew acute and convalescent COVID-19 samples from the United States, Italy and Spain. Sample material is recorded as cDNA or gDNA derived from T cells, B-cell-depleted T cells, or PBMCs.

CDR1 and CDR2 (germline): SGHRS, YFSETQ. The CDR3 consists of 15 residues. Trimming cost V 4 bases and J 5 bases, with 18 bases left between them. Only a few counts were recorded for this clone. Authors' processing steps: Quantification of nucleated cells was approximated via reference gene primer amplification. Assay used: immunoSEQ multiplex PCR; TCRdb lists only in-frame clones, some missing. The V and J calls and the clone size are those of that table, but D and trimming were determined from the DNA. In the table there are roughly 300,000 clones, 83% of which are singletons. Sequencing used peripheral blood. This sequence joins TRBV5-1 and TRBJ1-1; TRBD1 might be the D (6 bases). The clonotype originates from a woman aged 45-60 years with acute or convalescent COVID-19. The CDR3 DNA follows: TGCGCCAGCAGCATACAACAGGGCCTGGGGACTGAAGCTTTCTTT. Its translation: CASSIQQGLGTEAFF.